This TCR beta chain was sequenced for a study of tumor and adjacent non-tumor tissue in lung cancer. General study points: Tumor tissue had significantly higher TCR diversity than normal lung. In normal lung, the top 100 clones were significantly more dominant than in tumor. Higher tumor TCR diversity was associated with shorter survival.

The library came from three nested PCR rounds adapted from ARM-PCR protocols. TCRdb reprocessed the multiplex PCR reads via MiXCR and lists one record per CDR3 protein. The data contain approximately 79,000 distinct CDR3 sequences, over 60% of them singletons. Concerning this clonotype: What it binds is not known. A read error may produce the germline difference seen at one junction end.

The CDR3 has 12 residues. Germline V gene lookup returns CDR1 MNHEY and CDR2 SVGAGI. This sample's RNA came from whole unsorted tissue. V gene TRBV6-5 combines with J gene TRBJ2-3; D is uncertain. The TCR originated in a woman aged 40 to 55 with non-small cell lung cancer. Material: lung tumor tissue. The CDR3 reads CANSYSAVTQYF. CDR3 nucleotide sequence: TGTGCCAACAGTTACTCTGCAGTTACGCAGTATTTT.